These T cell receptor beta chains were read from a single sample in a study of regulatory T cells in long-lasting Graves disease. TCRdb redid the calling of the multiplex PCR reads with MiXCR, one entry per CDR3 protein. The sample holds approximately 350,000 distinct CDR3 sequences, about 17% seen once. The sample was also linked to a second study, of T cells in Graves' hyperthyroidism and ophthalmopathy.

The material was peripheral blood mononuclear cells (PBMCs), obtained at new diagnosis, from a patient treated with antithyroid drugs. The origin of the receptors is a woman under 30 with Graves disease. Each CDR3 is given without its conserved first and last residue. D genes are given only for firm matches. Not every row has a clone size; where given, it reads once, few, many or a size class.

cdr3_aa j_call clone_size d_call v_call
ASSLLGAPETQY TRBJ2-5 many . TRBV5-1
ASSSRSGASTDTQY TRBJ2-3 . . TRBV5-6
ASNRVYGYT TRBJ1-2 . . TRBV28
ASTTVGEKLF TRBJ1-4 few . TRBV3-1
ASSQEPAVYNEQF TRBJ2-1 . . TRBV4-1
ASSHELAGGETQY . . TRBD2 TRBV4-1
ASSLSGGTYYEQY TRBJ2-7 many . TRBV28
ASSVTGGNSPLH TRBJ1-6 many TRBD1 TRBV5-1
ASSRGTGDIYGYT TRBJ1-2 . TRBD1 TRBV6-4
ASSSRQGAGSDEQY TRBJ2-7 many TRBD1 TRBV9
ASSLPDRGAGGYT TRBJ1-2 . TRBD1 TRBV28
ASGSGLKKDVWDRDYNEQF TRBJ2-1 . TRBD1 TRBV12-5
ASSLDAELF TRBJ2-2 many . TRBV5-1
ASSDPGGGSINEQF TRBJ2-1 many TRBD2 TRBV10-1
AIRGTSGLTDTQY TRBJ2-3 many TRBD2 TRBV10-3
ASSAGATVYGYT TRBJ1-2 many . TRBV6-1
ASSHIRRTSAFNEQF TRBJ2-1 few TRBD2 TRBV4-1
ASSTGMNTEAF TRBJ1-1 many . TRBV30
AISEANNEQF TRBJ2-1 few . TRBV10-3
ASSFVANYGYT TRBJ1-2 few . TRBV5-4
ASSVGVSYEQY TRBJ2-7 many . TRBV2
SAREPPGLF TRBJ1-4 few . TRBV20-1
ASSPHRERVRLPGELF TRBJ2-2 many . TRBV7-8
ASSPDRGNEQF TRBJ2-1 many TRBD1 TRBV11-2
ASTASVWGSYEQY TRBJ2-7 few . TRBV25-1
SVDRGWRRSSYNEQF TRBJ2-1 many . TRBV29-1
ASSLAGGLYYEQY TRBJ2-7 many . TRBV11-1
ASSSRDRDYEQY TRBJ2-7 many TRBD1 TRBV28
ASSPVAASTDTQY TRBJ2-3 many . TRBV18
ASVYPGSTYEQY TRBJ2-7 many . TRBV6-1
ASSQDGRNGGVKNIQY TRBJ2-4 . TRBD2 TRBV4-2
ASSYRQGYNQPQH TRBJ1-5 . . TRBV6-2/TRBV6-3
ASSHYRDNTDTQY TRBJ2-3 many . TRBV4-1
ASSESGTGGYGYT TRBJ1-2 many TRBD1 TRBV2
ASSVPTGGGDEQY TRBJ2-7 many TRBD1 TRBV9
ATKTGTSGTGELF TRBJ2-2 many . TRBV28
ASISIGYSTAGTGELF TRBJ2-2 few . TRBV5-6
ASSQLTGYNEQF TRBJ2-1 few . TRBV4-1
ASSPGRGSPNTEAF TRBJ1-1 . . TRBV18
ASTDHGEQY TRBJ2-7 few . TRBV19
ASSLEAGNSPLH TRBJ1-6 many . TRBV5-1
ASSPTWSTEAF TRBJ1-1 . . TRBV14
SAEPELAGVSEQF TRBJ2-1 . TRBD2 TRBV20-1
ASSPQGEGYEQY TRBJ2-7 many . TRBV28
ASTTDSSYNEQF TRBJ2-1 many . TRBV6-1
ASSIGGHGEAF TRBJ1-1 many . TRBV19
ASSEVLAGLGTDTQY TRBJ2-3 many TRBD2 TRBV2
ASSQDSLHYGYT TRBJ1-2 . . TRBV14
SAPRSGGEETQY TRBJ2-5 . TRBD2 TRBV20-1
ASSLKGFVGYT TRBJ1-2 many . TRBV5-8
AWSVGRTYEQY TRBJ2-7 many . TRBV30
ASSLARRGVSGYT TRBJ1-2 many . TRBV7-8
ASSPSGGESLIYEQY TRBJ2-7 many TRBD1 TRBV5-1
ASSLAGGRQGQF TRBJ2-1 many . TRBV12-3/TRBV12-4
ASTPGLAADTQY TRBJ2-3 few TRBD2 TRBV9
SARMAALETQY TRBJ2-5 many . TRBV20-1
ASRGGNQETQY TRBJ2-5 many TRBD2 TRBV11-2
ASSLGRGEQF TRBJ2-1 many . TRBV13